This TCR beta chain was documented in a study of spatial heterogeneity in lung cancer. The CDR3 length is 19 residues. Germline V gene data show CDR1 as DFQATT and CDR2 as SNEGSKA (reference sequence). V shed 4 bases and J 0 bases; nucleotides not matched to a gene: 16. A distinct unique molecular identifier was carried by each TCR cDNA molecule. One entry per CDR3 protein, called by TCRdb with MiXCR from the 5' RACE reads. The sample consists of about 100,000 distinct CDR3 sequences, 4.4% of them appearing once. In this sample, this clonotype turned up many times. Its antigen is not identified. Described time point: sample taken at primary tumor resection. No cells were sorted before sequencing. The whole RNA sequenced was extracted from tumor, nontumor lung or frozen PBMC. Study-level results: How many expanded intratumoral alpha and beta TCRs were present tracked the tumor mutation count, which was a count of nonsynonymous mutations.

The chain is built from TRBV20-1 and TRBJ2-3; 10 nucleotides align to TRBD2. The specimen was lung tumor tissue, collected at surgery. This clonotype was obtained from a male donor with early-stage non-small cell lung cancer. The CDR3 is CSAKFAGGTSGTSTDTQYF. CDR3 coding DNA: TGCAGTGCTAAGTTTGCTGGGGGAACTAGCGGGACTAGCACAGATACGCAGTATTTT.